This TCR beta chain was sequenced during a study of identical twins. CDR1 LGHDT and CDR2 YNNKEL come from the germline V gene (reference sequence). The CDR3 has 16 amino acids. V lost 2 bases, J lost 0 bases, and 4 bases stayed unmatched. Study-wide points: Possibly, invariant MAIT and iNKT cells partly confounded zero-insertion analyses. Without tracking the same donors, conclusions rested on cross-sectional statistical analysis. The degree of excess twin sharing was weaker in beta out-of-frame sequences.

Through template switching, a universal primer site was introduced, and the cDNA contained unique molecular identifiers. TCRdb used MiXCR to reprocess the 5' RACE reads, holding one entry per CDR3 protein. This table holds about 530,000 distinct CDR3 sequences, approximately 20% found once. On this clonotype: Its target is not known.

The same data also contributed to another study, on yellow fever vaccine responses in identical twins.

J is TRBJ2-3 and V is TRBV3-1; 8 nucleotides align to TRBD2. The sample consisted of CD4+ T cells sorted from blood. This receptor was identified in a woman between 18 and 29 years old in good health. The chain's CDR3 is CASSQLIAGSTDTQYF. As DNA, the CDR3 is TGTGCCAGCAGCCAATTGATAGCGGGAAGCACAGATACGCAGTATTTT.